The next 16 T cell receptor beta chains were all read from a single sample in a study of neurological immune-mediated disorders. MiXCR, run by TCRdb on the 5' RACE reads, gives a single entry per CDR3 protein. The sample lists under 85,000 distinct CDR3 sequences, roughly 15% occurring once. The specimen sequenced was PBMCs. The receptor set was obtained from a woman in her forties or fifties in good health.

This clonotype has at least ten counts. The chain couples TRBV20-1 to TRBJ1-2; the D gene is possibly TRBD1 (6 bases). Germline lookup yields CDR1 DFQATT and CDR2 SNEGSKA (reference sequence). The CDR3 runs 14 residues. Trimming took 3 bases from V and 4 from J, leaving 15 bases between them. The CDR3 DNA reads TGCAGTGCTAGTATAGGGGGGGCCGGCTATGGCTACACCTTC. This sequence encodes CSASIGGAGYGYTF.

This clonotype has ten or more counts. The CDR3, as DNA: TGTGCCAGCCCAGGGAGTAGGAGCTCCTACAATGAGCAGTTCTTC. Its translation: CASPGSRSSYNEQFF. The V call is TRBV5-5, the J call TRBJ2-1; D is tentatively TRBD1 or TRBD2 (5 bases each). The germline gives CDR1 SGHKS, CDR2 YYEKEE (reference sequence). This CDR3 comprises 15 residues. Trimming stripped 7 bases from V and 0 bases from J, with 14 bases between.

This clonotype was found many times. V gene TRBV27 combines with J gene TRBJ2-7, with a weak D call TRBD1 (6 bases). V was cut by 0 bases and J by 3 bases, with 21 bases left in between. Per the germline V gene, CDR1 is MNHEY and CDR2 is SMNVEV (reference sequence). This CDR3 region has 18 residues. CDR3 nucleotides: TGTGCCAGCAGTTTATCCACGAACCAGGGGCACGCATACTACGAGCAGTACTTC. It yields the protein CASSLSTNQGHAYYEQYF.

This clonotype was seen many times. The rearrangement joins TRBV14 to TRBJ2-1; tentatively, D is TRBD1 (6 bases). In germline, CDR1 is SGHDN, CDR2 FVKESK. This CDR3 has 15 residues. Trimming took 2 bases from V and 5 from J, leaving 13 bases between them. Written as DNA, the CDR3 is TGTGCCAGCAGCCAATACAGGGACCTCAACAATGAGCAGTTCTTC. Its protein is CASSQYRDLNNEQFF.

This clonotype was counted many times. V usage is TRBV5-1 and J usage is TRBJ1-2; 11 bases are shared with TRBD1. V shed 0 bases and J 6 bases; nucleotides not matched to a gene: 4. There are 15 residues in the CDR3. Germline V gene lookup returns CDR1 SGHRS and CDR2 YFSETQ. CDR3 in DNA: TGCGCCAGCAGCTTGGCGTGGGACAGGGGGAATGGCTACACCTTC. Its protein is CASSLAWDRGNGYTF. Full variable domain (remainder filled in from reference TRBV5-1 and TRBJ1-2): KAGVTQTPRYLIKTRGQQVTLSCSPISGHRSVSWYQQTPGQGLQFLFEYFSETQRNKGNFPGRFSGRQFSNSRSEMNVSTLELGDSALYLCASSLAWDRGNGYTFGSGTRLTVV.

There are many counts of this clonotype. The CDR3, as DNA: TGTGCCAGCAGCTTAGATAGCGGGGGCAGCAATGAGCAGTTCTTC. It is translated as CASSLDSGGSNEQFF. V gene TRBV7-9 combines with J gene TRBJ2-1, with 9 bases matching TRBD2. CDR1 is SEHNR, CDR2 FQNEAQ, per germline (reference sequence). The ends lost 1 base at V and 6 bases at J; junction bases unmatched: 4. The CDR3 totals 15 residues. The whole variable domain, filled in from reference TRBV7-9 and TRBJ2-1, reads DTGVSQNPRHKITKRGQNVTFRCDPISEHNRLYWYRQTLGQGPEFLTYFQNEAQLEKSRLLSDRFSAERPKGSFSTLEIQRTEQGDSAMYLCASSLDSGGSNEQFFGPGTRLTVL.

This clonotype was seen only once. The chain uses TRBV5-1 and TRBJ2-7; tentative D call: TRBD2 (6 bases). The germline V gene has CDR1 SGHRS and CDR2 YFSETQ. This CDR3 contains 12 residues. V was clipped by 0 bases and J by 6 bases, with 7 bases between them. CDR3 amino acids: CASSLDSGEQYF. As DNA, the CDR3 is TGCGCCAGCAGCTTGGATAGCGGCGAGCAGTACTTC.

The sample holds many counts of this clonotype. The chain employs TRBV5-1 and TRBJ1-1; TRBD1 might be the D (6 bases). Germline-derived CDR1 and CDR2 are SGHRS and YFSETQ. V lost 4 bases and J 3 bases, leaving 19 bases between the germline ends. The CDR3 sequence is 16 residues long. The DNA of the CDR3 is TGCGCCAGCAGCCCACCTCTAGGGGGAAGCGACACTGAAGCTTTCTTT. It is translated as CASSPPLGGSDTEAFF.

The table lists this clonotype with many counts. The rearrangement links TRBV20-1 to TRBJ2-2, with D possibly being TRBD1 (6 bases). Between the trimmed V and J ends, which lost 3 bases and 7 bases, there was a span of 18 bases. Germline V gives CDR1 DFQATT, CDR2 SNEGSKA (reference sequence). This CDR3 is 15 amino acids long. The CDR3 DNA sequence: TGCAGTGCTAGGGACACCTCGCAGGGGATCGGGGAGCTGTTTTTT. Translating gives CSARDTSQGIGELFF.

This clonotype was seen ten or more times. The gene calls are TRBV7-9 and TRBJ2-7, with D possibly being TRBD1 (5 bases). Trimming removed 5 bases at V and 1 base at J, with 12 bases between. The CDR3 length is 14 residues. The germline CDR1 and CDR2 sequences are SEHNR and FQNEAQ (reference sequence). The CDR3 DNA reads as TGTGCCAGCAGCGGACAATTACTATCCTACGAGCAGTACTTC. The encoded protein is CASSGQLLSYEQYF.

The rearrangement joins TRBV3-1 to TRBJ1-4; D remains ambiguous. V was shortened by 2 bases and J by 8 bases, with 15 bases between the two germline ends. This CDR3 is built from 15 residues. Germline V CDR1 and CDR2: LGHDT, YNNKEL (reference sequence). This chain's CDR3 is CASSQRQFLIEKLFF. The DNA for the CDR3 is TGTGCCAGCAGCCAACGGCAGTTTCTTATCGAAAAACTGTTTTTT.

Ten or more counts support this clonotype. The chain carries TRBV5-1 and TRBJ2-2, with D tentatively TRBD1 or TRBD2 (5 bases each). CDR1 SGHRS and CDR2 YFSETQ come from the germline V gene. The V and J ends lost 6 bases and 3 bases respectively, with 15 bases between them. The CDR3 is made up of 15 amino acids. CDR3 coding DNA: TGCGCCAGCATATGGGGACCCGGGGACACCGGGGAGCTGTTTTTT. This sequence encodes CASIWGPGDTGELFF.

This clonotype showed up many times. The CDR3 DNA reads TGCGCCAGCGGTAGTGGGGGACAGAAGCAAGATACGCAGTATTTT. Translation: CASGSGGQKQDTQYF. The rearrangement links TRBV5-1 to TRBJ2-3; 7 bases line up with TRBD1. V dropped 7 bases and J dropped 5; count of bases not matched to a gene: 13. The length of the CDR3 is 15 residues. From germline, CDR1 is SGHRS and CDR2 YFSETQ.

The CDR3 DNA sequence: TGTGCCAGCAGTATCCGGGACACCGGCCCCTATGGCTACACCTTC. Its protein is CASSIRDTGPYGYTF. The chain employs TRBV27 and TRBJ1-2; a weak D match, TRBD1 (6 bases). The CDR3 loop spans 15 amino acids. Trimming pared 5 bases from V and 4 bases from J, leaving 17 bases between. Germline V gene sequence: CDR1 MNHEY, CDR2 SMNVEV (reference sequence).

This clonotype was counted ten times or more. The chain joins TRBV7-8 to TRBJ1-5; weak D call: TRBD1 (6 bases). The germline CDR1 and CDR2 sequences are SGHVS and FQNEAQ. V lost 0 bases and J lost 5, with 20 bases in between. This CDR3 is built from 18 residues. CDR3 nucleotide sequence: TGTGCCAGCAGCTTAGCGAACACCTTAACGGGGGCATATCAGCCCCAGCATTTT. Protein: CASSLANTLTGAYQPQHF.

This clonotype was counted ten times or more. This sequence joins TRBV7-2 and TRBJ1-1, with D uncertain. This CDR3 region has 15 residues. With 2 bases removed from V and 2 bases from J, the gap between germline ends came to 12 bases. Germline values: CDR1 SGHTA, CDR2 FQGNSA. The CDR3 loop is CASSLLTLTNTEAFF. The CDR3 bases are TGTGCCAGCAGCTTATTGACCCTGACAAACACTGAAGCTTTCTTT. Variable domain in full (rest from reference TRBV7-2 and TRBJ1-1): GAGVSQSPSNKVTEKGKDVELRCDPISGHTALYWYRQSLGQGLEFLIYFQGNSAPDKSGLPSDRFSAERTGGSVSTLTIQRTQQEDSAVYLCASSLLTLTNTEAFFGQGTRLTVV.